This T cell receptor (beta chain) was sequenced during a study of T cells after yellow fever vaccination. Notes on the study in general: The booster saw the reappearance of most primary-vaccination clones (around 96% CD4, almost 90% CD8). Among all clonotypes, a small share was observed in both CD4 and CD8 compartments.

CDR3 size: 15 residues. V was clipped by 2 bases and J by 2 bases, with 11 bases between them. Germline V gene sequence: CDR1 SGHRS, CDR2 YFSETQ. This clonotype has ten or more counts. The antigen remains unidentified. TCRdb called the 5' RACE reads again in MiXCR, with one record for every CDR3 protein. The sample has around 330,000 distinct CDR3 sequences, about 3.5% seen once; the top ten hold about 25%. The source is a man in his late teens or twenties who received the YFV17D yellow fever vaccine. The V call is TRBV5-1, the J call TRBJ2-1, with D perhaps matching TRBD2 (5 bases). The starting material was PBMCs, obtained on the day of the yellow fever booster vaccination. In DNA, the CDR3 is TGCGCCAGCAGCTTTGGTGGAGGCGCCTACAATGAGCAGTTCTTC. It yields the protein CASSFGGGAYNEQFF.